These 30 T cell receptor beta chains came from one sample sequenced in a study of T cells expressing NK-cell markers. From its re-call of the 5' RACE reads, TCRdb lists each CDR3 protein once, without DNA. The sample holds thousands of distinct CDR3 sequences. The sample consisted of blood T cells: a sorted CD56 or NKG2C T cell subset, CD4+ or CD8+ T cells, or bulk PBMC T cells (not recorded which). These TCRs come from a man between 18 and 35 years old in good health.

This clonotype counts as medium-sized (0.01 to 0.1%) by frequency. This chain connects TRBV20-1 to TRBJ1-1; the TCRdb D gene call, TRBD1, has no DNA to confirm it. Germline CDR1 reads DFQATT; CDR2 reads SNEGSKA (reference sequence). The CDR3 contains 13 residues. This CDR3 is CSADRPVGTEAFF.

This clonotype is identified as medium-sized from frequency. The CDR3: CASSLDGHYGYTF. This sequence joins TRBV7-8 and TRBJ1-2. The CDR3 covers 13 residues. From germline, CDR1 is SGHVS and CDR2 FQNEAQ.

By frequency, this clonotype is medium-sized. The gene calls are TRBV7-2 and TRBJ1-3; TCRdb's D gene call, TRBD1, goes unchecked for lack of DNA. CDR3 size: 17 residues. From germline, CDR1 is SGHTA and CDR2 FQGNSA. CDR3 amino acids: CASSLLRGVSSGNTIYF.

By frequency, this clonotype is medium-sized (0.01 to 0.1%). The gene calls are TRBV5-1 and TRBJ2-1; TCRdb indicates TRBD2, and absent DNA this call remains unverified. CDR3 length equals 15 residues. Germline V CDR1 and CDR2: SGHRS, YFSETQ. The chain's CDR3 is CASSSTTSLYNEQFF. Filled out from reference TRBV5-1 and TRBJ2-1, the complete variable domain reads KAGVTQTPRYLIKTRGQQVTLSCSPISGHRSVSWYQQTPGQGLQFLFEYFSETQRNKGNFPGRFSGRQFSNSRSEMNVSTLELGDSALYLCASSSTTSLYNEQFFGPGTRLTVL.

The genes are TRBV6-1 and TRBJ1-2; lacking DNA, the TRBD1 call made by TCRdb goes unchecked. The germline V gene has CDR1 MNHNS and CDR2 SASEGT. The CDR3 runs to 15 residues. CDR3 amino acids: CASKSRDIRAYGYTF.

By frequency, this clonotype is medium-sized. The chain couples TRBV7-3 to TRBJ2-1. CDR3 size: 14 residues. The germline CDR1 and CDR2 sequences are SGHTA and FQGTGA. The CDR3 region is CASSLATEYNEQFF.

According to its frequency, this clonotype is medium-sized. CDR3 in amino acids: CASSLSQAVGTEAFF. V usage is TRBV27 and J usage is TRBJ1-1. The CDR3 length is 15 residues. Germline assignment: CDR1 MNHEY and CDR2 SMNVEV (reference sequence).

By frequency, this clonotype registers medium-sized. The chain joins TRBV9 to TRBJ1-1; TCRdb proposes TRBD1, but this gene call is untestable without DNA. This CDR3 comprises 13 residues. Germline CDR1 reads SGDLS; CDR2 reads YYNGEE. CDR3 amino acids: CASSQTGDTEAFF.

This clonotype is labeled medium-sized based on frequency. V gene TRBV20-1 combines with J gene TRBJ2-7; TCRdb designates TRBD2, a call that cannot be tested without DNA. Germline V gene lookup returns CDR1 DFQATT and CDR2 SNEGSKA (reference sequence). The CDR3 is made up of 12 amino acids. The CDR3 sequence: CSARVAGHEQYF.

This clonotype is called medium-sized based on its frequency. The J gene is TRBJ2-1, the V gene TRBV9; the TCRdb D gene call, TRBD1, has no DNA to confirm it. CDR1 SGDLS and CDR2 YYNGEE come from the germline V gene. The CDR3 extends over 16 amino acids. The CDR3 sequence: CASSGDSGSSYNEQFF.

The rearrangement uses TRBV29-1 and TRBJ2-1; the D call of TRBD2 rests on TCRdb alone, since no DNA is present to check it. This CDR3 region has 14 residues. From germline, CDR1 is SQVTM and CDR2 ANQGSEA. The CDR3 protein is CSVPSGSNYNEQFF.

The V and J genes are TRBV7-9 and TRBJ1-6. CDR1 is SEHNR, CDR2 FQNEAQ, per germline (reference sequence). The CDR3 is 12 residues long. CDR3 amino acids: CASSEVASPLHF.

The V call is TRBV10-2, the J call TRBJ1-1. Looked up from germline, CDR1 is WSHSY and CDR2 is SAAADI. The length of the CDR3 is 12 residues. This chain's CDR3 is CASSVKQGSAFF.

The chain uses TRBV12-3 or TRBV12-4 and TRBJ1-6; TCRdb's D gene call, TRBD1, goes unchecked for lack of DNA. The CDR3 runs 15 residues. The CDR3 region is CASSHRDRVSSPLHF.

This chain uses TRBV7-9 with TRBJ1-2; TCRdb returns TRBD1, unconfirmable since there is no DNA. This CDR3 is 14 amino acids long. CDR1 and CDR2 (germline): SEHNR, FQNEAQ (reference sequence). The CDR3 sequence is CASSITGTAYGYTF.

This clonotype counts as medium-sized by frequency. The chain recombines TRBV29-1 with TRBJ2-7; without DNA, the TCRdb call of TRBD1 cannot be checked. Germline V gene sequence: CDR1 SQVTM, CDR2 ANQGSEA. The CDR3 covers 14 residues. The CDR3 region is CSVASGTAPYEQYF.

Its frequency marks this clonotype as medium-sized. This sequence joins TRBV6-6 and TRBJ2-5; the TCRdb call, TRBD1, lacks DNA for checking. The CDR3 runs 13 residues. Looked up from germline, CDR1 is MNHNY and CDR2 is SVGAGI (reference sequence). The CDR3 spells CASGDWVRETQYF.

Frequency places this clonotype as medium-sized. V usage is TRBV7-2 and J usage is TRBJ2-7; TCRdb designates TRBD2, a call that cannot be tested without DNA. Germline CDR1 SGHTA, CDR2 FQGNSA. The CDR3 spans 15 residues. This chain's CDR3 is CASSLWGEGGNEQYF.

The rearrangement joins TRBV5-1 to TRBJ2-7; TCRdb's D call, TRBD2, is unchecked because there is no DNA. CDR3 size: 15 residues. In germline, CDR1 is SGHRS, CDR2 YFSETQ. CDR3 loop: CASSLVASGNYEQYF. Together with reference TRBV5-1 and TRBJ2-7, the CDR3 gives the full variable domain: KAGVTQTPRYLIKTRGQQVTLSCSPISGHRSVSWYQQTPGQGLQFLFEYFSETQRNKGNFPGRFSGRQFSNSRSEMNVSTLELGDSALYLCASSLVASGNYEQYFGPGTRLTVT.

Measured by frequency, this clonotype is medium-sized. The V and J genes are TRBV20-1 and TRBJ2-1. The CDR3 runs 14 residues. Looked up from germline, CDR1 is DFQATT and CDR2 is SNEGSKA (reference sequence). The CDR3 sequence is CSAREVVSYNEQFF.

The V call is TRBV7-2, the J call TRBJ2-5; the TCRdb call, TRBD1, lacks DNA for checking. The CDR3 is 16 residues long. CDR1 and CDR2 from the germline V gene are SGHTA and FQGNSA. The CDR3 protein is CASSKRHRANGETQYF. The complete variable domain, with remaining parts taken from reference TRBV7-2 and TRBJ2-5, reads GAGVSQSPSNKVTEKGKDVELRCDPISGHTALYWYRQSLGQGLEFLIYFQGNSAPDKSGLPSDRFSAERTGGSVSTLTIQRTQQEDSAVYLCASSKRHRANGETQYFGPGTRLLVL.

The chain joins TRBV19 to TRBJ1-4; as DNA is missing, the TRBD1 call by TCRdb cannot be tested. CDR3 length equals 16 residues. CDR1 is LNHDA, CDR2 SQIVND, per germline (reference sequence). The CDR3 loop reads CASSDRARATNEKLFF.

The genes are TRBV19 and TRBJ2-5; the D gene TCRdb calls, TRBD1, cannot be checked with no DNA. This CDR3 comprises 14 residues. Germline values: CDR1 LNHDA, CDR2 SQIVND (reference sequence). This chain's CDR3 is CASSDSIRGETQYF.

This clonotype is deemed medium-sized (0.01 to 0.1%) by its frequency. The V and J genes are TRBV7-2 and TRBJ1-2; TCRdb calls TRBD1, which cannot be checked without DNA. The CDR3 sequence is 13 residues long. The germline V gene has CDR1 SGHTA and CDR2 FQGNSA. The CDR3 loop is CASSPASGYGYTF.

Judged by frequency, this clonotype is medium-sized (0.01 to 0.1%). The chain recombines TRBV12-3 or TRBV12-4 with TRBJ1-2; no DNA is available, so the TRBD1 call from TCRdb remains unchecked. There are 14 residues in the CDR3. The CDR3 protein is CASSDRRFNYGYTF.

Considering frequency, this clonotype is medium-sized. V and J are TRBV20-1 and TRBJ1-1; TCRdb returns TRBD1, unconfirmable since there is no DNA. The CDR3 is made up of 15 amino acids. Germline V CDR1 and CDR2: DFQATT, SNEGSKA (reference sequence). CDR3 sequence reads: CSASRHREINTEAFF.

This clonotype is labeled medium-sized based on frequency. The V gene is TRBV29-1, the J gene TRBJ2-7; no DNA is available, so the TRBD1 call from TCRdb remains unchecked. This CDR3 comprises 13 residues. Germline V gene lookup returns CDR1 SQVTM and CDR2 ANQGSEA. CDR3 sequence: CSVETGGVYEQYF.

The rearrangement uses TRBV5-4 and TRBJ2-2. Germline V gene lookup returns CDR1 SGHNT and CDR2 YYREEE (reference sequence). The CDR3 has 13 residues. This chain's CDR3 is CASSLEESGELFF.

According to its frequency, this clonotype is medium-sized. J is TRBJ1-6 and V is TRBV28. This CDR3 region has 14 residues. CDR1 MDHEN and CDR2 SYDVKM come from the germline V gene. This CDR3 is CASSRLLYNSPLHF.

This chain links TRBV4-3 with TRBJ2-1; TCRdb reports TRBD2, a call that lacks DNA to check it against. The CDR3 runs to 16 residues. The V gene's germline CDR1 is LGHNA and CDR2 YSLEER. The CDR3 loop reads CASSQDTAGAGSEQFF.